This T cell receptor beta chain appears in the sequencing data of a study of T cell responses to AZD1222 COVID-19 vaccine. By sample share, this clone is medium-sized. Antigen unknown. Study-wide points: Most donors were white British, females outnumbered males, and clonal diversity was possibly underestimated. Reportedly, close to half of spike-specific TCRs are directed against unmutated variant regions. Spike-wide coverage was observed for vaccine-associated CD4 TCRs, with dominant responses at 160-218 and 743-854. After two AZD1222 doses, spike-specific TCR breadth and depth rose versus day 0.

V lost 4 bases, J lost 3 bases, and 10 bases lay in between. CDR3 length: 14 amino acids. Germline lookup yields CDR1 WSHSY and CDR2 SAAADI. Assay used: immunoSEQ multiplex PCR; TCRdb lists only in-frame clones, some missing. Among tens of thousands of clones, approximately 90% were seen once, and the ten largest hold 6.3%. The TCR comes from an adult who received the MenACWY meningococcal vaccine as a control. The rearrangement links TRBV10-2 to TRBJ1-5; TRBD1 might be the D (5 bases). Source: peripheral blood, taken 28 days after the second dose of the MenACWY control vaccine. CDR3 DNA: TGCGCCAGCAGTGCGGGGCCTATCAATCAGCCCCAGCATTTT. Translated: CASSAGPINQPQHF.